Presented here are 16 T cell receptor beta chains from one specimen sequenced in a study of T cell repertoires in cytomegalovirus infection. No antigen is known for these receptors. TCRdb independently ran MiXCR on the reads; one entry per CDR3 protein. The profile shows some 350,000 distinct CDR3 sequences, roughly 29% of them singletons. Material: cultured PBMCs, obtained from culture after CMV antigen stimulation. The receptors here all came from a human donor in good health (CMV status not recorded). Some clones in this sample may be carry-over from other donors' samples.

This clonotype was observed many times. This chain links TRBV19 with TRBJ2-1; the D gene is possibly TRBD1 (6 bases). CDR3 length equals 14 residues. The germline V gene encodes CDR1 LNHDA and CDR2 SQIVND (reference sequence). The V end lost 7 bases, the J end lost 8 bases, and 18 bases lay between the germline ends. The CDR3, as DNA: TGTGCCAGTACTTACAGGGTACGCCACCATGAGCAGTTCTTC. Translated, it gives CASTYRVRHHEQFF.

The chain combines TRBV5-4 with TRBJ2-2, with TRBD2 as a possible D gene (7 bases). Trimming pared 4 bases from V and 4 bases from J, leaving 14 bases between. CDR1 and CDR2 (germline): SGHNT, YYREEE (reference sequence). This CDR3 has 15 residues. The CDR3: CASSPGGPSTGELFF. The CDR3 nucleotides read TGTGCCAGCAGCCCCGGGGGGCCAAGCACCGGGGAGCTGTTTTTT.

V usage is TRBV6-1 and J usage is TRBJ1-6; tentatively, D is TRBD1 (5 bases). V dropped 4 bases and J dropped 9 bases, with 7 bases sitting between them. Germline V CDR1 and CDR2: MNHNS, SASEGT. The length of the CDR3 is 12 residues. Written as DNA, the CDR3 is TGTGCCAGCAGTGTCAGGGCTTCACCCCTCCACTTT. It is translated as CASSVRASPLHF.

The V call is TRBV19, the J call TRBJ1-1, with 11 bases identical to TRBD1. After removal of 6 bases from V and 3 bases from J, the junction contained 6 bases not matched to a gene. The CDR3 is made up of 15 amino acids. Germline assignment: CDR1 LNHDA and CDR2 SQIVND (reference sequence). The CDR3 DNA reads TGTGCCAGTAGACCGGACAGGGGGCCGGACACTGAAGCTTTCTTT. Translation gives CASRPDRGPDTEAFF.

This clonotype was recorded many times. The V gene is TRBV6-5, the J gene TRBJ2-1, with a possible D match to TRBD2 (6 bases). The CDR3 covers 17 residues. V was cut by 0 bases and J by 9 bases, with 21 bases left in between. Germline lookup yields CDR1 MNHEY and CDR2 SVGAGI. CDR3 loop: CASSYSTGVLRSTEQFF. CDR3 DNA sequence: TGTGCCAGCAGTTACTCGACGGGGGTATTGAGATCTACTGAGCAGTTCTTC.

V gene TRBV6-6 combines with J gene TRBJ2-5; D is unclear. Trimming shortened V by 5 bases and J by 2 bases, and 27 bases separated the two germline ends. The CDR3 consists of 19 residues. From germline, CDR1 is MNHNY and CDR2 SVGAGI (reference sequence). The CDR3 sequence: CASSPLRPLAQKLQETQYF. The CDR3, as DNA: TGTGCCAGCAGTCCCTTACGGCCCCTGGCACAGAAACTGCAAGAGACCCAGTACTTC.

This clonotype appeared a few times. V gene TRBV27 combines with J gene TRBJ2-7; either TRBD1 or TRBD2 may fit D (5 bases each). The germline CDR1 and CDR2 sequences are MNHEY and SMNVEV (reference sequence). The CDR3 sequence is 19 residues long. Trimming took 4 bases from V and 2 from J, leaving 27 bases between them. The CDR3 region is CASSSIPGNWGAFPYEQYF. The CDR3 bases are TGTGCCAGCAGTTCAATACCCGGGAATTGGGGCGCCTTCCCCTACGAGCAGTACTTC.

Points on this clonotype: At one end, the junction sequence differs from germline, possibly due to a read error. This chain uses TRBV7-8 with TRBJ2-7; 7 bases line up with TRBD1. The CDR3 covers 15 residues. The germline gives CDR1 SGHVS, CDR2 FQNEAQ. Written as DNA, the CDR3 is TGTGCCATCAGCTTAAAGCCGGGACAGAGTCCCGAGCAGTACTTC. Its translation: CAISLKPGQSPEQYF.

This clonotype was picked up a small number of times. The chain has TRBV6-1 and TRBJ1-1, with D perhaps TRBD1 (6 bases). Trimming took off 11 bases at V and 1 base at J, with 14 bases between the two ends. CDR3 length equals 13 residues. Germline V gene sequence: CDR1 MNHNS, CDR2 SASEGT. DNA of the CDR3: TGTGCCTGCCTGGGACACCAGAACACTGAAGCTTTCTTT. It encodes CACLGHQNTEAFF.

The chain employs TRBV7-9 and TRBJ2-7; TRBD2 aligns across 7 bases. Germline V gene lookup returns CDR1 SEHNR and CDR2 FQNEAQ (reference sequence). J was trimmed by 3 bases and V by 5 bases; bases with no gene match: 16. The CDR3 contains 17 residues. The CDR3 DNA is TGTGCCAGCAGCCTTTTCGGGGCGGGGGATGGCTTCTACGAGCAGTACTTC. It encodes CASSLFGAGDGFYEQYF.

Concerning this clonotype: A read error may produce the germline difference seen at one junction end. This chain joins TRBV7-2 and TRBJ1-1, with 9 bases fitting TRBD1. CDR1 and CDR2 (germline): SGHTA, FQGNSA. The CDR3 extends over 12 amino acids. The CDR3 loop is CASSYTGTGKRF. The DNA of the CDR3 is TGTGCCAGCAGCTATACCGGGACAGGGAAACGGTTT.

This clonotype has a count of ten or more. The genes are TRBV19 and TRBJ1-3; D unresolved. V lost 4 bases and J 0 bases, leaving 13 bases between the germline ends. Germline V gene data show CDR1 as LNHDA and CDR2 as SQIVND (reference sequence). The length of the CDR3 is 16 residues. CDR3 nucleotide sequence: TGTGCCAGTAGTACACCGATATCAACCTCTGGAAACACCATATATTTT. This gives the protein CASSTPISTSGNTIYF.

This chain uses TRBV6-2 or TRBV6-3 with TRBJ2-1; D gene ambiguous. Germline CDR1 and CDR2: MNHEY and SVGEGT. The length of the CDR3 is 12 residues. V was cut by 2 bases and J by 8 bases, with 7 bases left in between. CDR3 sequence (DNA): TGTGCCAGCAGTTACGGGGAAGATGAGCAGTTCTTC. It encodes CASSYGEDEQFF.

This clonotype was observed at least ten times. V usage is TRBV7-8 and J usage is TRBJ2-5; the match to TRBD1 covers 7 bases. Germline lookup yields CDR1 SGHVS and CDR2 FQNEAQ. V lost 2 bases, J lost 5 bases, and 8 bases stayed unmatched. The CDR3 is made up of 15 amino acids. The CDR3 here is CASSLPGTARETQYF. In DNA, the CDR3 is TGTGCCAGCAGCTTACCCGGGACAGCTCGGGAGACCCAGTACTTC. Supplemented by reference TRBV7-8 and TRBJ2-5, the full variable domain reads GAGVSQSPRYKVAKRGQDVALRCDPISGHVSLFWYQQALGQGPEFLTYFQNEAQLDKSGLPSDRFFAERPEGSVSTLKIQRTQQEDSAVYLCASSLPGTARETQYFGPGTRLLVL.

The chain carries TRBV7-9 and TRBJ2-1; 10 bases agree with TRBD2. The CDR3 extends over 15 amino acids. Germline values: CDR1 SEHNR, CDR2 FQNEAQ (reference sequence). The V segment lost 6 bases and the J segment 4 bases; nucleotides outside the gene matches: 6. The CDR3 is CASSRTSGKYNEQFF. The CDR3 bases are TGTGCCAGCAGTCGCACTAGCGGGAAGTACAATGAGCAGTTCTTC.

This clonotype has a count of ten or more. The chain is built from TRBV7-2 and TRBJ1-5; possible D gene TRBD1, 6 bases. This CDR3 has 16 residues. CDR1 is SGHTA, CDR2 FQGNSA, per germline. Trimming pared 4 bases from V and 5 bases from J, leaving 18 bases between. CDR3 DNA: TGTGCCAGCAGCTCTAGGAAGGGGGGGGCACATCAGCCCCAGCATTTT. Protein sequence: CASSSRKGGAHQPQHF.